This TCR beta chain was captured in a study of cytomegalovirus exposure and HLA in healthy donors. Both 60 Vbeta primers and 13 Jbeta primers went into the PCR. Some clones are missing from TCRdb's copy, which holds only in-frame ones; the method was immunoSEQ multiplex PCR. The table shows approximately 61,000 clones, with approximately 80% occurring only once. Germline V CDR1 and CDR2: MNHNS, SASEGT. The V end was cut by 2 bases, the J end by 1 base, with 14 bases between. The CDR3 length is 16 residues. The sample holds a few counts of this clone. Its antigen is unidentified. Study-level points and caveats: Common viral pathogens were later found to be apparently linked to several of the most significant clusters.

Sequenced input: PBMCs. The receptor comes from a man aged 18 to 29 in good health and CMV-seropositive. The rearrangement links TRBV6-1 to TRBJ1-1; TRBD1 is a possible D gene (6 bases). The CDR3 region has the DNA TGTGCCAGCAGTGAAAGGGCAGGGGTTCCGAACACTGAAGCTTTCTTT. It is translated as CASSERAGVPNTEAFF.